The rows below give T cell receptor beta chains drawn from one sample of a study of blood T cell repertoires in COVID-19. Only in-frame clones appear in the TCRdb table, and some are missing; sequencing was by immunoSEQ multiplex PCR. The sample has 55,000 to 75,000 clones; more than 60% are singletons. Sequences were obtained from peripheral blood. The receptor set was obtained from a human donor in a cohort sampled during active COVID-19. The CDR3 runs from the conserved cysteine through the conserved F or W. D genes are given only for firm matches. Rows give clone size only sometimes, using once, few, many, or a class for an expanded clone.

j_call,clone_size,cdr3_length,v_call,d_call,cdr3_nt,cdr3_aa
TRBJ1-2,-,13,TRBV7-8,-,TGTGCCAGCAGCTCTCGGACAGACTATGGCTACACCTTC,CASSSRTDYGYTF
TRBJ2-2,few,16,TRBV2,TRBD1,TGTGCCAGCAGTGAACTGACGACAGGGTACACCGGGGAGCTGTTTTTT,CASSELTTGYTGELFF
TRBJ1-4,once,14,TRBV3-1/TRBV3-2,-,TGTGCCAGCAGCCAAGATACCAGAGGGGAAAAACTGTTTTTT,CASSQDTRGEKLFF
TRBJ2-6,-,18,TRBV3-1/TRBV3-2,-,TGTGCCAGCAGCCAGAGGGTGACCAGAGGGTCGGGGGCCAACGTCCTGACTTTC,CASSQRVTRGSGANVLTF
TRBJ2-1,-,14,TRBV5-4,-,TGTGCCAGCAGCTTGGCCGGACAATTCAATGAGCAGTTCTTC,CASSLAGQFNEQFF
TRBJ2-1,-,15,TRBV11-3,-,TGTGCCAGCAGCTTAGGGGGACTTACCTACAATGAGCAGTTCTTC,CASSLGGLTYNEQFF
TRBJ1-1,-,15,TRBV6-5,TRBD1,TGTGCCAGCAGTTACACGGGACAGGTGAACACTGAAGCTTTCTTT,CASSYTGQVNTEAFF
TRBJ2-1,-,16,TRBV19,-,TGTGCCAGTAGTATTGCAGGGGCAAGTCGAGCGGATGAGCAGTTCTTC,CASSIAGASRADEQFF
TRBJ2-3,-,15,TRBV5-4,TRBD2,TGTGCCAGCAACAGACCCGGGGGGGCCGTAGATACGCAGTATTTT,CASNRPGGAVDTQYF
TRBJ1-4,-,13,TRBV5-1,-,TGCGCCAGCAGCTTGGCTCCAGATGAAAAACTGTTTTTT,CASSLAPDEKLFF
TRBJ2-1,-,17,TRBV21-1,-,TGTGCCAGCAGCTGGGGGGGCGGACAGGGCTCCTACAATGAGCAGTTCTTC,CASSWGGGQGSYNEQFF
TRBJ1-4,-,15,TRBV7-2,TRBD1,TGTGCCAGCAGCTTAAGTTCAGGGGGCAGGGGAAAACTGTTTTTT,CASSLSSGGRGKLFF
TRBJ2-3,-,14,TRBV7-9,-,TGTGCCAGCAGCCGCTCAGGTGGGACAGATACGCAGTATTTT,CASSRSGGTDTQYF
TRBJ2-2,-,17,TRBV4-1,-,TGCGCCAGCAGCCAAGATACTCGAGGGAGGGGGACCGGGGAGCTGTTTTTT,CASSQDTRGRGTGELFF
TRBJ2-3,-,17,TRBV19,-,TGTGCCAGTAGTTTCACAAGGGGGAGGGCCGTCACAGATACGCAGTATTTT,CASSFTRGRAVTDTQYF
TRBJ2-1,-,13,TRBV5-6,-,TGTGCCAGCAGCTTAGGAGGGGACAATGAGCAGTTCTTC,CASSLGGDNEQFF
TRBJ1-1,few,14,TRBV7-9,-,TGTGCCAGCAGACACACAGGCGAGGCAGGTGAAGCTTTCTTT,CASRHTGEAGEAFF
TRBJ2-2,-,16,TRBV4-2,TRBD2,TGTGCCAGCAGCCAAGAGCCCGGGGAGGGCACCGGGGAGCTGTTTTTT,CASSQEPGEGTGELFF
TRBJ2-1,many,15,TRBV7-9,TRBD2,TGTGCCAGCATCCCCGGGAGGGTGGGGTACAATGAGCAGTTCTTC,CASIPGRVGYNEQFF
TRBJ2-5,once,17,TRBV7-2,TRBD2,TGTGCCAGCAGCTTAGTTTCCCCTAGCGGGAACAAAGAGACCCAGTACTTC,CASSLVSPSGNKETQYF
TRBJ2-7,once,17,TRBV27,TRBD2,TGTGCCAGCAGTTTCCCGGGACTAGCGGATCTTACCTACGAGCAGTACTTC,CASSFPGLADLTYEQYF
TRBJ2-1,-,13,TRBV25-1,-,TGTGCCACCCGAGCCCCCGCCTACAATGAGCAGTTCTTC,CATRAPAYNEQFF
TRBJ1-4,-,15,TRBV5-1,TRBD1,TGCGCCAGCAGCTTGATGGGGACAGAAAATGAAAAACTGTTTTTT,CASSLMGTENEKLFF
TRBJ1-1,-,13,TRBV7-9,-,TGTGCCAGCGGCGTGACGGGGAACACTGAAGCTTTCTTT,CASGVTGNTEAFF
TRBJ1-4,few,15,TRBV7-2,-,TGTGCCAGCAGCTTAGAGGCGGGGTTTAATGAAAAACTGTTTTTT,CASSLEAGFNEKLFF
TRBJ2-7,-,11,TRBV2,TRBD2,TGTCACCCGGGGGGGTTGTACGAGCAGTACTTC,CHPGGLYEQYF
TRBJ1-4,-,15,TRBV27,-,TGTGCCAGCAGTTTATCGGGGGGAACTAATGAAAAACTGTTTTTT,CASSLSGGTNEKLFF
TRBJ2-7,few,15,TRBV15,TRBD1,TGTGCCACCAGCAGAGACACAGGGGGCGGGTACGAGCAGTACTTC,CATSRDTGGGYEQYF
TRBJ2-7,-,14,TRBV11-2,TRBD1,TGTGCCAGCAGCACCGGGACAGGGCGCTACGAGCAGTACTTC,CASSTGTGRYEQYF
TRBJ1-2,-,13,TRBV12-3/TRBV12-4,-,TGTGCCAGCAGTCCCATAGTTAACTATGGCTACACCTTC,CASSPIVNYGYTF
TRBJ1-5,-,15,TRBV7-2,TRBD1,TGTGCCAGCAGCCTCAGACAGGGTAGCAATCAGCCCCAGCATTTT,CASSLRQGSNQPQHF
TRBJ1-1,once,14,TRBV28,-,TGTGCCAGCAGTTTAGGCGGGGGAGGCACTGAAGCTTTCTTT,CASSLGGGGTEAFF
TRBJ1-1,-,12,TRBV5-6,-,TGTGCCAGCAGCCAGGTGGACACTGAAGCTTTCTTT,CASSQVDTEAFF
TRBJ2-1,-,14,TRBV7-9,-,TGTGCCAGCAGCGACCAGCGGACCAACAATGAGCAGTTCTTC,CASSDQRTNNEQFF
TRBJ2-3,-,18,TRBV4-3,TRBD2,TGCGCCAGCAGCCAAGAAAGGACTAGCGGGTTAAGCACAGATACGCAGTATTTT,CASSQERTSGLSTDTQYF
TRBJ2-7,-,13,TRBV7-9,-,TGTGCCAGCAGCCCCCCGACACGCTACGAGCAGTACTTC,CASSPPTRYEQYF
TRBJ1-2,-,14,TRBV19,-,TGTGCCAGTAGACCAACGCCCAGTTACTATGGCTACACCTTC,CASRPTPSYYGYTF
TRBJ2-7,once,15,TRBV11-2,TRBD1,TGTGCCAGCAGCGCTAGACAGGGCTCCTCCTACGAGCAGTACTTC,CASSARQGSSYEQYF
TRBJ2-7,-,14,TRBV7-2,-,TGTGCCAGCAGCGTCGGGACATCTTCCTACGAGCAGTACTTC,CASSVGTSSYEQYF